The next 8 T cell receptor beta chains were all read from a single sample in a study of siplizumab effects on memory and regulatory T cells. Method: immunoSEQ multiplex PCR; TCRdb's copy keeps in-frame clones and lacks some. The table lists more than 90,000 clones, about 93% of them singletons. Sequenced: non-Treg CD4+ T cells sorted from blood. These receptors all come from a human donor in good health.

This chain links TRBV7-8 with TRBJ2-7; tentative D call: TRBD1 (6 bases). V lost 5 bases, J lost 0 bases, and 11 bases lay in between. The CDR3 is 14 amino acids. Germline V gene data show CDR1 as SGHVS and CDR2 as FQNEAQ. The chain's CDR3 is CASSSSDSSYEQYF. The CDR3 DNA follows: TGTGCCAGCAGCAGTTCGGACAGCTCCTACGAGCAGTACTTC. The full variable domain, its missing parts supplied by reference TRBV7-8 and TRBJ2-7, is GAGVSQSPRYKVAKRGQDVALRCDPISGHVSLFWYQQALGQGPEFLTYFQNEAQLDKSGLPSDRFFAERPEGSVSTLKIQRTQQEDSAVYLCASSSSDSSYEQYFGPGTRLTVT.

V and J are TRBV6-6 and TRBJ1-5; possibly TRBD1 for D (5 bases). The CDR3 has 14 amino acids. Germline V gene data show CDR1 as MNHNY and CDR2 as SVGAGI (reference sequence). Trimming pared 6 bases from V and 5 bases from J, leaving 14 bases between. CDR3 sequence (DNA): TGTGCCAGCAGACCCGGGGGAAGAGATCAGCCCCAGCATTTT. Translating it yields CASRPGGRDQPQHF.

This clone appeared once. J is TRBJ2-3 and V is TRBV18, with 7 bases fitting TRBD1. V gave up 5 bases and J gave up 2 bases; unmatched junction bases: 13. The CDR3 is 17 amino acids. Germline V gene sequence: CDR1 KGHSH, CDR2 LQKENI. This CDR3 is CASSSRTGTIHTDTQYF. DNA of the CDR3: TGTGCCAGCTCATCCAGGACAGGAACTATCCACACAGATACGCAGTATTTT.

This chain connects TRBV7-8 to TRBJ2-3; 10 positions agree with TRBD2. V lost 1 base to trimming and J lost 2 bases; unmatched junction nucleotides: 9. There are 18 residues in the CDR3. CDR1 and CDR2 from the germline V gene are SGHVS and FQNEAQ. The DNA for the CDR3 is TGTGCCAGCAGCTTAGTATCGACTAGCGGGCGTGTCACAGATACGCAGTATTTT. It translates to CASSLVSTSGRVTDTQYF. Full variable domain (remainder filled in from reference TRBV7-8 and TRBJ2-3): GAGVSQSPRYKVAKRGQDVALRCDPISGHVSLFWYQQALGQGPEFLTYFQNEAQLDKSGLPSDRFFAERPEGSVSTLKIQRTQQEDSAVYLCASSLVSTSGRVTDTQYFGPGTRLTVL.

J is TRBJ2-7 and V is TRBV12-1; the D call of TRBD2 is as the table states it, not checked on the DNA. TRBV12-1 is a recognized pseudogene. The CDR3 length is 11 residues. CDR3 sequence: CASSSPYEQYF. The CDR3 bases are TGTGCCAGCAGCTCCCCTTACGAGCAGTACTTC.

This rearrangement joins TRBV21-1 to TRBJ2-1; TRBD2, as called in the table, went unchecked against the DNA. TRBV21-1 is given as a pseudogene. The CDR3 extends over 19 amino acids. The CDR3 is CASSKRGLSFDYLDNEQFF. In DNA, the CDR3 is TGTGCCAGCAGCAAACGAGGGTTAAGTTTTGACTATTTAGACAATGAGCAGTTCTTC.

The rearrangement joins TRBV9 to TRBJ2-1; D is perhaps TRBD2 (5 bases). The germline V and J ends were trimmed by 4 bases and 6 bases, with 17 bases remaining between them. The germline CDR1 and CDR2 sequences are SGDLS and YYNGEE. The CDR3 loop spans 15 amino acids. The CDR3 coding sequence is TGTGCCAGCAGCCCAAGGGTTGCCCGGGGCAATGAGCAGTTCTTC. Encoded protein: CASSPRVARGNEQFF.

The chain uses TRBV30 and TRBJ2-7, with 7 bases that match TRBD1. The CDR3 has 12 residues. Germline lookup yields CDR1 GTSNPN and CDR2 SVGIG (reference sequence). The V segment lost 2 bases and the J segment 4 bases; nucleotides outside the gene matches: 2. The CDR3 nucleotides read TGTGCCTGGAGTAGGACAGGTTACGAGCAGTACTTC. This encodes CAWSRTGYEQYF.